A single sample is the source of the 22 T cell receptor beta chains below, sequenced in a study of T cells after yellow fever vaccination. TCRdb re-derived calls from the 5' RACE reads in MiXCR, one entry per CDR3 protein. This table holds 250,000 or so distinct CDR3 sequences, about 7% found once. This specimen was CD4+ T cells sorted from PBMCs, taken 15 days after the yellow fever booster vaccination. The receptors were sampled from a man aged 25-45 years who received the YFV17D yellow fever vaccine.

V gene TRBV7-9 combines with J gene TRBJ2-1; D unresolved. The V and J ends lost 2 bases and 7 bases respectively, with 15 bases between them. Germline V gene sequence: CDR1 SEHNR, CDR2 FQNEAQ (reference sequence). This CDR3 contains 15 residues. The CDR3 nucleotides read TGTGCCAGCAGCTTAAAGTTACGGATCGGGAATGAGCAGTTCTTC. The encoded protein is CASSLKLRIGNEQFF. The variable domain in full, with the rest retrieved from reference TRBV7-9 and TRBJ2-1, is DTGVSQNPRHKITKRGQNVTFRCDPISEHNRLYWYRQTLGQGPEFLTYFQNEAQLEKSRLLSDRFSAERPKGSFSTLEIQRTEQGDSAMYLCASSLKLRIGNEQFFGPGTRLTVL.

This clonotype was detected many times. The rearrangement joins TRBV4-3 to TRBJ2-1; D gene unclear. CDR1 and CDR2 (germline): LGHNA, YSLEER. V lost 1 base, J lost 0 bases, and 10 bases lay in between. The length of the CDR3 is 16 residues. CDR3 bases: TGCGCCAGCAGCCAAGCCCATACGAGCTCCTACAATGAGCAGTTCTTC. This translates into CASSQAHTSSYNEQFF.

J is TRBJ2-2 and V is TRBV3-1; D remains ambiguous. Trimming left V 0 bases short and J 4 bases short, with 9 bases between. Germline CDR1 is LGHDT and CDR2 is YNNKEL (reference sequence). The CDR3 length is 15 residues. The CDR3 DNA reads TGTGCCAGCAGCCAAGATCATCAAGCCACCGGGGAGCTGTTTTTT. The encoded protein is CASSQDHQATGELFF.

A few counts support this clonotype. The gene calls are TRBV27 and TRBJ1-2; 10 bases match TRBD1. Germline V CDR1 and CDR2: MNHEY, SMNVEV (reference sequence). The CDR3 is 17 amino acids. V shed 3 bases and J 2 bases; nucleotides not matched to a gene: 9. The CDR3 here is CASSLRGQGRINYGYTF. In DNA, the CDR3 is TGTGCCAGCAGTTTGCGGGGACAGGGGCGTATCAACTATGGCTACACCTTC.

At least ten counts were recorded for this clonotype. The chain combines TRBV20-1 with TRBJ2-1; 8 bases map to TRBD2. V shed 4 bases and J 1 base; nucleotides not matched to a gene: 6. CDR1 DFQATT and CDR2 SNEGSKA come from the germline V gene (reference sequence). The CDR3 sequence is 15 residues long. CDR3 amino acids: CSAKKRESSYNEQFF. The CDR3 region has the DNA TGCAGTGCTAAAAAGCGGGAGTCGTCCTACAATGAGCAGTTCTTC.

J is TRBJ1-5 and V is TRBV28; no clear D. V was pared by 5 bases and J by 7 bases, with 12 bases between. The CDR3 is 13 amino acids. CDR1 is MDHEN, CDR2 SYDVKM, per germline. CDR3 protein: CASSKTGRQPQHF. As DNA, the CDR3 is TGTGCCAGCAGTAAAACTGGACGGCAGCCCCAGCATTTT.

The V call is TRBV9, the J call TRBJ2-7; unclear D gene. This CDR3 contains 15 residues. Trimming took 4 bases from V and 2 from J, leaving 16 bases between them. The germline V gene encodes CDR1 SGDLS and CDR2 YYNGEE. The CDR3: CASSRTDGAPYEQYF. CDR3 DNA: TGTGCCAGCAGCCGCACCGACGGAGCCCCCTACGAGCAGTACTTC. The full variable domain, in which reference TRBV9 and TRBJ2-7 provide the parts outside the CDR3, is DSGVTQTPKHLITATGQRVTLRCSPRSGDLSVYWYQQSLDQGLQFLIQYYNGEERAKGNILERFSAQQFPDLHSELNLSSLELGDSALYFCASSRTDGAPYEQYFGPGTRLTVT.

This clonotype was seen more than once but under ten times. The chain joins TRBV12-3 or TRBV12-4 to TRBJ1-1, with TRBD1 as a possible D gene (5 bases). Trimming removed 6 bases from V and 6 bases from J, with 11 bases in between. The CDR3 spans 12 residues. The CDR3 bases are TGTGCCAGCAGATCACGGGGCTCTGAAGCTTTCTTT. Translating gives CASRSRGSEAFF.

This clonotype was observed many times. The chain joins TRBV12-3 or TRBV12-4 to TRBJ2-2; D unclear. V lost 5 bases to trimming and J lost 7 bases, with 8 bases between them. This CDR3 contains 12 residues. The CDR3 nucleotides read TGTGCCAGCAGTCTTTCAGGCGGGGAGCTGTTTTTT. It yields the protein CASSLSGGELFF.

This clonotype has more than one count but fewer than ten. The chain recombines TRBV4-3 with TRBJ2-1; tentatively, D is TRBD2 (5 bases). CDR3 length: 15 amino acids. The germline V and J ends were trimmed by 7 bases and 0 bases, with 13 bases remaining between them. In germline, CDR1 is LGHNA, CDR2 YSLEER. The CDR3 sequence is CASTVAFSSYNEQFF. CDR3 sequence (DNA): TGCGCCAGCACTGTAGCGTTTAGCTCCTACAATGAGCAGTTCTTC.

This clonotype has ten or more counts. The CDR3 loop is CASSLGIAGHEQFF. CDR3 DNA sequence: TGCGCCAGCAGCTTAGGTATTGCAGGGCATGAGCAGTTCTTC. This chain joins TRBV5-1 and TRBJ2-1; perhaps TRBD1 as D (5 bases). Between the trimmed V and J ends, which lost 2 bases and 8 bases, there was a span of 14 bases. The CDR3 extends over 14 amino acids. CDR1 and CDR2 (germline): SGHRS, YFSETQ. The full variable domain, with the rest looked up from reference TRBV5-1 and TRBJ2-1, is KAGVTQTPRYLIKTRGQQVTLSCSPISGHRSVSWYQQTPGQGLQFLFEYFSETQRNKGNFPGRFSGRQFSNSRSEMNVSTLELGDSALYLCASSLGIAGHEQFFGPGTRLTVL.

This clonotype occurred many times. The chain couples TRBV12-3 or TRBV12-4 to TRBJ2-2; 8 bases line up with TRBD1. V lost 1 base and J lost 7; bases outside the gene matches: 5. CDR3 size: 15 residues. The CDR3 reads CASSLVRGQGGELFF. CDR3 in DNA: TGTGCCAGCAGTTTAGTCAGGGGGCAAGGCGGGGAGCTGTTTTTT.

V is TRBV7-2 and J is TRBJ1-4; D is perhaps TRBD1 (5 bases). Trimming took 2 bases from V and 8 from J, leaving 15 bases between them. Looked up from germline, CDR1 is SGHTA and CDR2 is FQGNSA. The length of the CDR3 is 15 residues. CDR3: CASSLSSGVREKLFF. In DNA, the CDR3 is TGTGCCAGCAGCTTAAGTTCGGGGGTACGGGAAAAACTGTTTTTT.

The rearrangement joins TRBV30 to TRBJ1-2; the D gene is possibly TRBD1 (6 bases). CDR3 size: 17 residues. Germline V CDR1 and CDR2: GTSNPN, SVGIG (reference sequence). V was shortened by 0 bases and J by 4 bases, with 21 bases between the two germline ends. In DNA, the CDR3 is TGTGCCTGGAGTGTACGGGGGGGCCGGGGGCGCGTCTATGGCTACACCTTC. It codes for CAWSVRGGRGRVYGYTF.

This clonotype was seen only a few times. This chain uses TRBV7-6 with TRBJ2-7, with 8 bases identical to TRBD2. Germline CDR1 SGHVS, CDR2 FNYEAQ. J lost 1 base, V lost 0 bases, and 8 bases had no gene match. The CDR3 extends over 17 amino acids. The CDR3 DNA reads TGTGCCAGCAGCTTAGCGTCGGCGGGAGGTTCGTCCTACGAGCAGTACTTC. The encoded protein is CASSLASAGGSSYEQYF. The variable domain in full, completed from reference TRBV7-6 and TRBJ2-7, reads GAGVSQSPRYKVTKRGQDVALRCDPISGHVSLYWYRQALGQGPEFLTYFNYEAQQDKSGLPNDRFSAERPEGSISTLTIQRTEQRDSAMYRCASSLASAGGSSYEQYFGPGTRLTVT.

The genes are TRBV20-1 and TRBJ2-7; D is uncertain. CDR3 length: 14 amino acids. In germline, CDR1 is DFQATT, CDR2 SNEGSKA (reference sequence). Trimming stripped 5 bases from V and 4 bases from J, with 18 bases between. Here the CDR3 reads CSARFGASAYEQYF. The DNA of the CDR3 is TGCAGTGCTCGGTTTGGAGCGTCGGCGTACGAGCAGTACTTC.

This clonotype was picked up a small number of times. The chain employs TRBV6-5 and TRBJ1-5; D not certain. V gave up 2 bases and J gave up 0 bases, with 17 bases separating them. Germline-derived CDR1 and CDR2 are MNHEY and SVGAGI. There are 18 residues in the CDR3. CDR3 nucleotide sequence: TGTGCCAGCAGTTACCCGAAGGGAACTGAGGCTAGCAATCAGCCCCAGCATTTT. It specifies CASSYPKGTEASNQPQHF.

This clonotype has only a few counts. The V call is TRBV20-1, the J call TRBJ1-3; tentatively, D is TRBD1 (5 bases). Trimming left V 5 bases short and J 0 bases short, with 8 bases between. In germline, CDR1 is DFQATT, CDR2 SNEGSKA (reference sequence). The CDR3 length is 13 residues. The CDR3 region is CSAPTASGNTIYF. The CDR3 DNA sequence: TGCAGTGCTCCGACAGCCTCTGGAAACACCATATATTTT.

This clonotype was counted between two and nine times. The chain combines TRBV18 with TRBJ2-3; the D gene is possibly TRBD2 (5 bases). Germline assignment: CDR1 KGHSH and CDR2 LQKENI. The CDR3 totals 14 residues. Trimming pared 0 bases from V and 4 bases from J, leaving 8 bases between. CDR3 in amino acids: CASSPPTTPDTQYF. CDR3 bases: TGTGCCAGCTCACCACCGACTACACCAGATACGCAGTATTTT.

The chain couples TRBV7-2 to TRBJ2-5, with D unresolved. Germline CDR1 reads SGHTA; CDR2 reads FQGNSA. The CDR3 has 15 amino acids. Trimming removed 1 base from V and 1 base from J, with 10 bases in between. CDR3 protein: CASSLERPVQETQYF. The CDR3 coding sequence is TGTGCCAGCAGCTTAGAACGCCCGGTCCAAGAGACCCAGTACTTC.

This clonotype was seen more than once but under ten times. The J gene is TRBJ2-1, the V gene TRBV6-4; D is unclear. CDR1 MRHNA and CDR2 SNTAGT come from the germline V gene. This CDR3 spans 15 amino acids. The germline V and J ends were trimmed by 4 bases and 0 bases, with 10 bases remaining between them. DNA for the CDR3: TGTGCCAGCAGTGTCTCGGCCAGCTCCTACAATGAGCAGTTCTTC. Its protein is CASSVSASSYNEQFF.

This clonotype was seen a handful of times. The J gene is TRBJ2-5, the V gene TRBV7-9, with a possible D match to TRBD2 (5 bases). Looked up from germline, CDR1 is SEHNR and CDR2 is FQNEAQ (reference sequence). CDR3 length equals 12 residues. The germline V and J ends were trimmed by 5 bases and 6 bases, with 10 bases remaining between them. As DNA, the CDR3 is TGTGCCAGCAGCCCGGAGCGGCAGACCCAGTACTTC. Translation: CASSPERQTQYF.